The sequence of this TCR beta chain was determined in a study of blood T cells in healthy people across ages. From germline, CDR1 is SGHRS and CDR2 YFSETQ. J was trimmed by 4 bases and V by 4 bases; bases with no gene match: 16. The CDR3 totals 18 residues. For the second PCR, which ran for roughly 7 to 11 cycles, a sample-barcoded 5' primer and a J-beta primer mix were used. Via MiXCR, TCRdb re-called the 5' RACE reads, giving one row per CDR3 protein. Among 1.5 million to 2 million distinct CDR3 sequences, over 25% were seen once, and the ten largest hold roughly 8%. The people who gave samples were healthy Caucasians from Russia, aged roughly 6 to 95. Each sample used at least 6.5 million PBMCs.

The sample was blood. This sequence was found in a woman in her 30s in good health. V usage is TRBV5-1 and J usage is TRBJ2-3; 9 bases map to TRBD2. The DNA of the CDR3 is TGCGCCAGCAGCCTCACTTCAGCTGGGACTAGCAGCCCAGATACGCAGTATTTT. Translation gives CASSLTSAGTSSPDTQYF.